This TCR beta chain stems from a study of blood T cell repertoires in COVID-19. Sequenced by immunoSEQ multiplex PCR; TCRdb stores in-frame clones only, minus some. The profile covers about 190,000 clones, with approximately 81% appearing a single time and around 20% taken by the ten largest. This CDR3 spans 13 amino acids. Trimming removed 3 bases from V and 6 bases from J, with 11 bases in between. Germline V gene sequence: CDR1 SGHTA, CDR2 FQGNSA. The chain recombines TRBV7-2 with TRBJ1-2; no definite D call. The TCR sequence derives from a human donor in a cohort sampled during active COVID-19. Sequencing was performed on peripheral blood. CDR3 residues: CASSFRTGDGYTF. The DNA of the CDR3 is TGTGCCAGCAGCTTCCGAACTGGAGATGGCTACACCTTC.